A selection of T cell receptor beta chains follows, all from one sample in a study of T-cell reconstitution after alpha-beta-depleted transplantation in children. TCRdb independently ran MiXCR on the PCR reads; one entry per CDR3 protein. The sample has around 680,000 distinct CDR3 sequences; roughly 15% are singletons. This specimen was PBMCs from the stem cell graft donor, taken from the stem cell graft. The receptors stem from a human donor who donated a stem cell graft to a child with acute myeloid leukemia. Both conserved end residues are trimmed from each CDR3. Fields, in order: CDR3 protein, J gene, V gene.

cdr3_aa: ASRRGRGGTSSYNEQF; j_call: TRBJ2-1; v_call: TRBV7-8
cdr3_aa: AIGLNERNSPLH; j_call: TRBJ1-6; v_call: TRBV10-3
cdr3_aa: SAEPLQGASLIQY; j_call: TRBJ2-4; v_call: TRBV29-1
cdr3_aa: ASSLGTYVNTEAF; j_call: TRBJ1-1; v_call: TRBV7-2
cdr3_aa: ASSPRLAGGSNYNEQF; j_call: TRBJ2-1; v_call: TRBV4-1
cdr3_aa: SATDRDYPGAYNSPLH; j_call: TRBJ1-6; v_call: TRBV20-1
cdr3_aa: ASYRIGETQY; j_call: TRBJ2-5; v_call: TRBV6-6
cdr3_aa: ASSGGRSSYNEQF; j_call: TRBJ2-1; v_call: TRBV5-1
cdr3_aa: ACSDRSYEQY; j_call: TRBJ2-7; v_call: TRBV6-2/TRBV6-3
cdr3_aa: SARRAGSGDADTQY; j_call: TRBJ2-3; v_call: TRBV20-1
cdr3_aa: ASSLKEKSTEAF; j_call: TRBJ1-1; v_call: TRBV12-3/TRBV12-4
cdr3_aa: ASSLTTGYNEQF; j_call: TRBJ2-1; v_call: TRBV5-1
cdr3_aa: ASSGTGVMNRF; j_call: TRBJ1-4; v_call: TRBV28
cdr3_aa: ATSPGGRLSEQF; j_call: TRBJ2-1; v_call: TRBV24-1
cdr3_aa: SVGTGRRNEAF; j_call: TRBJ1-1; v_call: TRBV29-1
cdr3_aa: ASSLIPDRQPGVQF; j_call: TRBJ2-1; v_call: TRBV5-4
cdr3_aa: ASSLGTSGPDTQY; j_call: TRBJ2-3; v_call: TRBV5-1
cdr3_aa: SGQAPGLGFEETQY; j_call: TRBJ2-5; v_call: TRBV20-1
cdr3_aa: IVPNREGEEKLF; j_call: TRBJ1-4; v_call: TRBV20-1
cdr3_aa: AWSQIAGAHNEQF; j_call: TRBJ2-1; v_call: TRBV30
cdr3_aa: SASDRAQPQH; j_call: TRBJ1-5; v_call: TRBV20-1
cdr3_aa: ASSQGVLLAGEGTDTQY; j_call: TRBJ2-3; v_call: TRBV4-2
cdr3_aa: SAESGGTDTQY; j_call: TRBJ2-3; v_call: TRBV20-1
cdr3_aa: SASPGWNQPQH; j_call: TRBJ1-5; v_call: TRBV20-1
cdr3_aa: ACSLVAGVRGGANVLT; j_call: TRBJ2-6; v_call: TRBV12-3/TRBV12-4
cdr3_aa: SARDVASGHTDTQY; j_call: TRBJ2-3; v_call: TRBV20-1
cdr3_aa: ASSQDNSGGDTDTIY; j_call: TRBJ1-3; v_call: TRBV4-3
cdr3_aa: ASSLALGAGYGYT; j_call: TRBJ1-2; v_call: TRBV7-2
cdr3_aa: SAKMDPGNTIY; j_call: TRBJ1-3; v_call: TRBV20-1
cdr3_aa: SAREIGGRNEQF; j_call: TRBJ2-1; v_call: TRBV20-1
cdr3_aa: SVGHQGYYEQY; j_call: TRBJ2-7; v_call: TRBV29-1
cdr3_aa: SASQPAKWGYT; j_call: TRBJ1-2; v_call: TRBV20-1
cdr3_aa: ASSYGDSSRSQY; j_call: TRBJ2-5; v_call: TRBV6-5
cdr3_aa: AIKPQGVTEAF; j_call: TRBJ1-1; v_call: TRBV10-3
cdr3_aa: ASSLQPGGPGANVLT; j_call: TRBJ2-6; v_call: TRBV12-3/TRBV12-4
cdr3_aa: ASSVAAQNRETQY; j_call: TRBJ2-5; v_call: TRBV7-2
cdr3_aa: SARDRGTQETQY; j_call: TRBJ2-5; v_call: TRBV20-1
cdr3_aa: ASSHGLPSTDTQY; j_call: TRBJ2-3; v_call: TRBV11-2
cdr3_aa: ASSLGEEETQY; j_call: TRBJ2-5; v_call: TRBV27
cdr3_aa: ASSVDRGNYGYT; j_call: TRBJ1-2; v_call: TRBV7-2
cdr3_aa: SARRLIAETQY; j_call: TRBJ2-5; v_call: TRBV20-1
cdr3_aa: ASSHAVGGSYNEQF; j_call: TRBJ2-1; v_call: TRBV7-2
cdr3_aa: ANGTSGRNEQY; j_call: TRBJ2-7; v_call: TRBV10-3
cdr3_aa: ASSQDEGGTDTQY; j_call: TRBJ2-3; v_call: TRBV4-2
cdr3_aa: ASSSSRGYQETQY; j_call: TRBJ2-5; v_call: TRBV28
cdr3_aa: ASSRPGHNEQF; j_call: TRBJ2-1; v_call: TRBV3-1
cdr3_aa: ASSLGRVIYEQY; j_call: TRBJ2-7; v_call: TRBV7-2
cdr3_aa: ASSRGPWDSPLH; j_call: TRBJ1-6; v_call: TRBV4-1